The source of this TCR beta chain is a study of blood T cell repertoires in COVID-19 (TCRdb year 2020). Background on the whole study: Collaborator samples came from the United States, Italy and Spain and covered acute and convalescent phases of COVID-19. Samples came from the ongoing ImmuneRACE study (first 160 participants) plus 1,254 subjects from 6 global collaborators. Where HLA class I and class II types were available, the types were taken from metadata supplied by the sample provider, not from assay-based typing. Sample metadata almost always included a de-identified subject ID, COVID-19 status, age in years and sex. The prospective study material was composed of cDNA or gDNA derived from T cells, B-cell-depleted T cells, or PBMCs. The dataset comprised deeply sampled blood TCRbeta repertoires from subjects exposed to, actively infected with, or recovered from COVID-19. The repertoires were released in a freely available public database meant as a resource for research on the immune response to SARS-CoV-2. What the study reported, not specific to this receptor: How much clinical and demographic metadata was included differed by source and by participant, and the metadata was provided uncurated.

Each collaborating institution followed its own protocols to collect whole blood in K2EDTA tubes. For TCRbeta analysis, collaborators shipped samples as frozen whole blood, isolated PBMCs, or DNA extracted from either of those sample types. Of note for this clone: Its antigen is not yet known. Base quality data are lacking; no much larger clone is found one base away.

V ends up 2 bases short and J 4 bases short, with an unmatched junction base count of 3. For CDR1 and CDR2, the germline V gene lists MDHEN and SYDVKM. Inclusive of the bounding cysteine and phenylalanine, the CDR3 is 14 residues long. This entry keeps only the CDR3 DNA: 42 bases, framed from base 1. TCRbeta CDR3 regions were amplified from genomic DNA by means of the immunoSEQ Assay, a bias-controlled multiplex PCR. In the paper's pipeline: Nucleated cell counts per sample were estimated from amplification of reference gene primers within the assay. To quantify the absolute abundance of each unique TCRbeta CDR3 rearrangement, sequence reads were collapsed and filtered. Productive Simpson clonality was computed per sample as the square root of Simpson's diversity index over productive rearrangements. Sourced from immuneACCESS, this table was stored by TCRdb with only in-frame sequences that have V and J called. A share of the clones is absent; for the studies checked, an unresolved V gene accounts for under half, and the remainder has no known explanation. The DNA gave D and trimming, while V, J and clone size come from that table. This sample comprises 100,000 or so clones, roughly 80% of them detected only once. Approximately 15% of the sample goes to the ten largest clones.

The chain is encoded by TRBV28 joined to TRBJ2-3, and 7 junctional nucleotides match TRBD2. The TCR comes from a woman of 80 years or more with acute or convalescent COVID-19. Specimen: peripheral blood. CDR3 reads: CASSLIAGADTQYF. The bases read TGTGCCAGCAGTTTAATCGCGGGAGCAGATACGCAGTATTTT.